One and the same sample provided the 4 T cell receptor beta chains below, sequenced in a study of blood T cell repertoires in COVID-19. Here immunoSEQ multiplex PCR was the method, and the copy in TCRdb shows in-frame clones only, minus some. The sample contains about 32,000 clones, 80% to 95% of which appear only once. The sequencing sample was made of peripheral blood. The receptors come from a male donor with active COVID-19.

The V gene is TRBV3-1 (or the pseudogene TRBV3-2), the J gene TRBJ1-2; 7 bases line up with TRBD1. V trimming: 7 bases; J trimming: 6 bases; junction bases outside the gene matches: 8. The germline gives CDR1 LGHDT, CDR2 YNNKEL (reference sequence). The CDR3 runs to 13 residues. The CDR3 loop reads CASNRGTADGYTF. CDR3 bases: TGTGCCAGCAACCGGGGGACAGCCGATGGCTACACCTTC.

The CDR3 DNA follows: TGTGCCAGCAGCTTAGTCCTAAGACAGGGGAGAGCTTTCTTT. As protein: CASSLVLRQGRAFF. The gene calls are TRBV7-2 and TRBJ1-1; 8 bases align to TRBD1. This CDR3 is built from 14 residues. V lost 1 base and J lost 10; bases outside the gene matches: 8. Looked up from germline, CDR1 is SGHTA and CDR2 is FQGNSA.

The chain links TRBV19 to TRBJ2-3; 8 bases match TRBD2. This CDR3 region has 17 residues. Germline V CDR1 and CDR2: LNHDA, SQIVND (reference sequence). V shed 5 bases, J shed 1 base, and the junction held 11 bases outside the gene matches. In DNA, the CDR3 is TGTGCCAGTAGTCTAGGGCCGGGGGGGCCTCGCACAGATACGCAGTATTTT. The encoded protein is CASSLGPGGPRTDTQYF.

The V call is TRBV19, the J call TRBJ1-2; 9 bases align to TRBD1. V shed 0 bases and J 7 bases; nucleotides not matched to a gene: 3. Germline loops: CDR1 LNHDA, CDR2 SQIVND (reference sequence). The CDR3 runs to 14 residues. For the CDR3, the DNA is TGTGCCAGTAGTATAGACACAGGGGGCCGTGGCTACACCTTC. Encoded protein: CASSIDTGGRGYTF.